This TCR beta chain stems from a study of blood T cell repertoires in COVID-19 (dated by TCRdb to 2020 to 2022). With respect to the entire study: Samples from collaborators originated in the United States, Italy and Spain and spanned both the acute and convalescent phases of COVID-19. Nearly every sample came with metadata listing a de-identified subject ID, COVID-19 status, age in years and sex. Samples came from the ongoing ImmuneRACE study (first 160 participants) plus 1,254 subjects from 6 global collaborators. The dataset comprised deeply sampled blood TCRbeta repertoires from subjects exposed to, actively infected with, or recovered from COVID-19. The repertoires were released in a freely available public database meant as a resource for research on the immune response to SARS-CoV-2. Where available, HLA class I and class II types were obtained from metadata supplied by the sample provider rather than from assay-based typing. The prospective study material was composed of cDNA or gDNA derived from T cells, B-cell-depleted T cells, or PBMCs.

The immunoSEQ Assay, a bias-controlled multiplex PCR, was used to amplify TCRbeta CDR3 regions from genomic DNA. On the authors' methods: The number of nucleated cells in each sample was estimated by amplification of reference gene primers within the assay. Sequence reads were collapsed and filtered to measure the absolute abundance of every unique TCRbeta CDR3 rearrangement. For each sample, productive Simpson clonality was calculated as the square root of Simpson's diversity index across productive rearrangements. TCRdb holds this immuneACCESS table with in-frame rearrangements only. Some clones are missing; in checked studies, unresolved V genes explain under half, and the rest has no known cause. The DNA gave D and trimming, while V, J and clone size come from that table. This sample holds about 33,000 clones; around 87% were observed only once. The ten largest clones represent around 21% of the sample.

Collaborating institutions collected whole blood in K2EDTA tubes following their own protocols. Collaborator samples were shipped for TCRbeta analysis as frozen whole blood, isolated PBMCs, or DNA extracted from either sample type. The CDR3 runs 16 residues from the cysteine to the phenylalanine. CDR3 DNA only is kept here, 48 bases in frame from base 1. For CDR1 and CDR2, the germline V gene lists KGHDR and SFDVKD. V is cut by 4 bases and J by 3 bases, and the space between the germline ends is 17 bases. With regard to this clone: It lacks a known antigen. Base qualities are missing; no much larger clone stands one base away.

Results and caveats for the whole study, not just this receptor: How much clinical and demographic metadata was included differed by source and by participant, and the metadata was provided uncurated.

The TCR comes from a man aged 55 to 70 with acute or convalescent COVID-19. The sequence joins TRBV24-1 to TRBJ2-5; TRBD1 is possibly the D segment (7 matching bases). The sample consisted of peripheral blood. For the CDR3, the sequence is CATSELGGAGKETQYF. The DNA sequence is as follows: TGTGCCACCAGTGAGCTAGGGGGCGCGGGGAAAGAGACCCAGTACTTC.